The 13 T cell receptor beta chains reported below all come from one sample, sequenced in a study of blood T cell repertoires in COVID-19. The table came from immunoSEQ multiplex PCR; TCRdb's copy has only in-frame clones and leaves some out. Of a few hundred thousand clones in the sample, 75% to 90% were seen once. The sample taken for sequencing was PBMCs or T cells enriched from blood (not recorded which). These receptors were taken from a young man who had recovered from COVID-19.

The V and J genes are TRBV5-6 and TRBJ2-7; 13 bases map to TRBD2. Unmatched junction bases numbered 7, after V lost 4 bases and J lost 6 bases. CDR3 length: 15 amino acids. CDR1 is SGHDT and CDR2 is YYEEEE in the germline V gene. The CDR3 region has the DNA TGTGCCAGCAGCACGCCGGGACTAGCGGGGTTCGAGCAGTACTTC. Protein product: CASSTPGLAGFEQYF. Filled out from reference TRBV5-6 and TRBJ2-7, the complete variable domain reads DAGVTQSPTHLIKTRGQQVTLRCSPKSGHDTVSWYQQALGQGPQFIFQYYEEEERQRGNFPDRFSGHQFPNYSSELNVNALLLGDSALYLCASSTPGLAGFEQYFGPGTRLTVT.

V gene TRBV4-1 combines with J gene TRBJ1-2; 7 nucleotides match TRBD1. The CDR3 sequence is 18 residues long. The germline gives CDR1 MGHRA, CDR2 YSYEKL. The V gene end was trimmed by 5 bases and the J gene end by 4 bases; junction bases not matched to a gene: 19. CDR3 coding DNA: TGCGCCAGCAGCTTAAAGTCCGGACAGGAGCTGTCTTTCTATGGCTACACCTTC. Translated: CASSLKSGQELSFYGYTF.

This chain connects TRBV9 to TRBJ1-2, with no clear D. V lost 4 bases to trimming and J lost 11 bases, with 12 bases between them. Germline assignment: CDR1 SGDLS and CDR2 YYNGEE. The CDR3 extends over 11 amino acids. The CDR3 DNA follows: TGTGCCAGCAGCACACCTCCAAATTACACCTTC. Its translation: CASSTPPNYTF.

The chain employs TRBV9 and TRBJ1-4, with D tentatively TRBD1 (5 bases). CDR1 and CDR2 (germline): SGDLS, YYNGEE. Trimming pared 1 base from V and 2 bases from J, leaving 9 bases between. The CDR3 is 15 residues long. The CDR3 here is CASSVSGATNEKLFF. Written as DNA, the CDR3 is TGTGCCAGCAGCGTAAGTGGGGCGACTAATGAAAAACTGTTTTTT. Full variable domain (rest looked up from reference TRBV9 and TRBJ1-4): DSGVTQTPKHLITATGQRVTLRCSPRSGDLSVYWYQQSLDQGLQFLIQYYNGEERAKGNILERFSAQQFPDLHSELNLSSLELGDSALYFCASSVSGATNEKLFFGSGTQLSVL.

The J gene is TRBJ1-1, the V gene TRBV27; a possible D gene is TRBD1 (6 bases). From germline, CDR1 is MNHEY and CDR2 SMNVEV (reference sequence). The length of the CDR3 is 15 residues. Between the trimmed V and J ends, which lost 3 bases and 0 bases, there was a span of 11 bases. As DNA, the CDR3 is TGTGCCAGCAGTTTCGGCAGGGGTTTGAACACTGAAGCTTTCTTT. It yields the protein CASSFGRGLNTEAFF.

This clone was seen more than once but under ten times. CDR3 in DNA: TGTGCCAGCAGCGTAGAATCAACAACTAATGAAAAACTGTTTTTT. It codes for CASSVESTTNEKLFF. The rearrangement uses TRBV9 and TRBJ1-4; D is unresolved. V shed 0 bases and J shed 0 bases, with 6 bases lying between them. Per the germline V gene, CDR1 is SGDLS and CDR2 is YYNGEE. CDR3 length equals 15 residues.

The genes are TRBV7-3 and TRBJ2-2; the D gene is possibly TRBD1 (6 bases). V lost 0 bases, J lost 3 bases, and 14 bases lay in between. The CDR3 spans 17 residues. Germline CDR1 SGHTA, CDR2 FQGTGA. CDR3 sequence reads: CASSLTPGQIYTGELFF. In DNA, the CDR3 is TGTGCCAGCAGCTTAACTCCGGGACAAATCTACACCGGGGAGCTGTTTTTT.

CDR3: CASSSDRGNQPQHF. DNA of the CDR3: TGTGCCAGCAGCTCCGACAGGGGAAATCAGCCCCAGCATTTT. This chain uses TRBV5-4 with TRBJ1-5, with 8 bases aligning to TRBD1. The CDR3 has 14 amino acids. The J segment lost 4 bases and the V segment lost 3 bases, leaving 3 bases of the junction unmatched. Per the germline V gene, CDR1 is SGHNT and CDR2 is YYREEE (reference sequence).

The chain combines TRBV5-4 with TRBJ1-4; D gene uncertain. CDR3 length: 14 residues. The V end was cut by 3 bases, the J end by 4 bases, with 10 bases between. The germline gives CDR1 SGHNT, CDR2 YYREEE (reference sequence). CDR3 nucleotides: TGTGCCAGCAGCTCTCCGGGTGTTAATGAAAAACTGTTTTTT. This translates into CASSSPGVNEKLFF.

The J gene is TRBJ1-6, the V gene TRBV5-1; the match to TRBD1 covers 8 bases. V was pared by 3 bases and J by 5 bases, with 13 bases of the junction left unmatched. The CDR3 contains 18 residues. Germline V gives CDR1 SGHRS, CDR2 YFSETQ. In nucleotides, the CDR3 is TGCGCCAGCAGCTCAGGACAGGGTACGGTATTGAATAATTCACCCCTCCACTTT. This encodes CASSSGQGTVLNNSPLHF.

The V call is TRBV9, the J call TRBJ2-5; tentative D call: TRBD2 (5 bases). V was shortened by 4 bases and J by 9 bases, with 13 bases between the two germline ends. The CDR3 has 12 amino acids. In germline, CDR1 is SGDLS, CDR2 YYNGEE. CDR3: CASSLYSGAQYF. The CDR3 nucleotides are TGTGCCAGCAGCCTTTATTCCGGGGCCCAGTACTTC.

CDR3 protein: CASRRTANTEAFF. CDR3 nucleotide sequence: TGTGCCAGCAGGAGGACAGCGAACACTGAAGCTTTCTTT. J is TRBJ1-1 and V is TRBV12-3 or TRBV12-4, with D tentatively TRBD1 (6 bases). Trimming removed 6 bases at V and 1 base at J, with 9 bases between. The CDR3 loop spans 13 amino acids.

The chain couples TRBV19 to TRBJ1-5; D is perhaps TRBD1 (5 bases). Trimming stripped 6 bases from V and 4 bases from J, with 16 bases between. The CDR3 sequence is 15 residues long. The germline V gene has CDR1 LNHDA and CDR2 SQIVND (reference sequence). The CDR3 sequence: CASSGRTTTNQPQHF. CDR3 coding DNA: TGTGCCAGTAGCGGCCGGACAACAACAAATCAGCCCCAGCATTTT.